This T cell receptor (beta chain) was sequenced for a study of blood T cell repertoires in COVID-19 (dated by TCRdb to 2020 to 2022). Turning to the overall study: Collaborator samples came from the United States, Italy and Spain and covered acute and convalescent phases of COVID-19. Subjects who had been exposed to COVID-19, were actively infected with it, or had recovered from it provided the deeply sampled blood TCRbeta repertoires that made up the dataset. The samples were drawn from the first 160 participants of the ongoing ImmuneRACE study and from 950 to 1,500 subjects provided by 6 global collaborators. The prospective study material was composed of cDNA or gDNA derived from T cells, B-cell-depleted T cells, or PBMCs. A de-identified subject ID, COVID-19 status, age in years and sex were almost always included in the sample metadata. The repertoires were released in a freely available public database meant as a resource for research on the immune response to SARS-CoV-2. Where available, HLA class I and class II types were obtained from metadata supplied by the sample provider rather than from assay-based typing.

V sheds 5 bases and J sheds 8 bases, leaving 15 bases between their ends. CDR1 and CDR2 (MDHEN, SYDVKM) derive from the germline V gene. From cysteine to phenylalanine, the CDR3 is 14 amino acids long. Of all the DNA, just the CDR3 is kept, 42 bases in frame from base 1. The immunoSEQ Assay, a bias-controlled multiplex PCR, was used to amplify TCRbeta CDR3 regions from genomic DNA. The paper's processing steps were these. Within the assay, amplification of reference gene primers was used to estimate how many nucleated cells each sample contained. To quantify the absolute abundance of each unique TCRbeta CDR3 rearrangement, sequence reads were collapsed and filtered. For each sample, productive Simpson clonality was calculated as the square root of Simpson's diversity index across productive rearrangements. The immuneACCESS repertoire file appears here via TCRdb, limited to in-frame rearrangements. These files lack a portion of the clones; in checked studies, under half of the deficit traces to unresolved V genes, and the cause of the others is not known. That table is the source of V, J and clone size, and D and trimming were worked out from the DNA. The sample profile shows around 95,000 clones; 70% to 80% of them were found once. The ten largest clonotypes hold 12% of the sample.

Notes on this clone: Its antigen is unknown. Base quality data are lacking; no much larger clone is found one base away.

The paper as a whole reports these results and caveats: Clinical and demographic metadata were provided uncurated, with the amount varying by source and participant.

The collaborating institutions used their own protocols to collect whole blood in K2EDTA tubes. For TCRbeta analysis, collaborators shipped samples in one of three forms: frozen whole blood, isolated PBMCs, or DNA extracted from either of those sample types. The material sequenced was peripheral blood. The TCR sequence derives from a woman in her seventies with acute or convalescent COVID-19. The rearrangement joined TRBV28 to TRBJ1-4; TRBD1 could be the D gene, as 5 bases match. The CDR3 protein is CASSTSGLEEKLFF. The DNA is TGTGCCAGCAGTACCTCAGGGTTAGAAGAAAAACTGTTTTTT.